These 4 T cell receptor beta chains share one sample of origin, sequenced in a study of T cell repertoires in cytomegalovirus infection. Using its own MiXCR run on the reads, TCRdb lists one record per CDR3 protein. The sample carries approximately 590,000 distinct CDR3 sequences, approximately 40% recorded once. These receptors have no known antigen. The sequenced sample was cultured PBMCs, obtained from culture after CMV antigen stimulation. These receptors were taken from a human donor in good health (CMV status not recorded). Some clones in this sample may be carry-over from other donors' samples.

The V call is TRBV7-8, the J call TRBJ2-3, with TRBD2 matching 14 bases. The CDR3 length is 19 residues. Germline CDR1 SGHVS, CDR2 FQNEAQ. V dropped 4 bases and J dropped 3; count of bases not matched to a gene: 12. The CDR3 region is CASSSLTSGRARETDTQYF. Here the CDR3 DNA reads TGTGCCAGCAGCTCGTTGACTAGCGGGAGGGCCCGGGAGACAGATACGCAGTATTTT.

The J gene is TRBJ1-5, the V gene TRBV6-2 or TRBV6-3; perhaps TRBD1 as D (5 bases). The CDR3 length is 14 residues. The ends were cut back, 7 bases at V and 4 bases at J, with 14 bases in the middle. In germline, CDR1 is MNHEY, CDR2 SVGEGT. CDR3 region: CASNTQGGNQPQHF. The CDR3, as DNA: TGTGCCAGCAATACCCAGGGAGGTAATCAGCCCCAGCATTTT.

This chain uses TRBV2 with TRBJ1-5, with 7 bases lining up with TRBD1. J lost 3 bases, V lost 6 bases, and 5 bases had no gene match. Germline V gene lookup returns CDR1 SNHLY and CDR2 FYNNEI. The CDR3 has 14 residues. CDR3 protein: CASRGTVDNQPQHF. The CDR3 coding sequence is TGTGCCAGCAGAGGGACAGTGGACAATCAGCCCCAGCATTTT.

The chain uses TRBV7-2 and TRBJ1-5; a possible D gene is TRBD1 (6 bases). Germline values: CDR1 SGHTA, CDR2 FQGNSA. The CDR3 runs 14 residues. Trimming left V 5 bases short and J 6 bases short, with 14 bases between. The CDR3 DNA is TGTGCCAGCAGCACAGGGTTTTGGGGTCAGCCCCAGCATTTT. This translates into CASSTGFWGQPQHF.